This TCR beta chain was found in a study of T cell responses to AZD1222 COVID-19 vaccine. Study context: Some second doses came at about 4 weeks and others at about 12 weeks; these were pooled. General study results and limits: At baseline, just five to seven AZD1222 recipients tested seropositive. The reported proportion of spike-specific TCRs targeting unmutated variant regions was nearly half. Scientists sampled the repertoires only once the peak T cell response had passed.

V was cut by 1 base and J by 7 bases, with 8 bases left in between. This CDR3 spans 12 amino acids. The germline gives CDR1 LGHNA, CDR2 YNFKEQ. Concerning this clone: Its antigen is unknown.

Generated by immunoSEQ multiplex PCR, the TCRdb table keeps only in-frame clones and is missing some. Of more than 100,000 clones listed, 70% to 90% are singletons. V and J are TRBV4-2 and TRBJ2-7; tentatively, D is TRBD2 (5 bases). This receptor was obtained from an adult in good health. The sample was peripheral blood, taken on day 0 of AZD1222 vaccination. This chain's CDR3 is CASSQGGGEQYF. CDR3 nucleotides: TGTGCCAGCAGCCAAGGCGGCGGGGAGCAGTACTTC.